A selection of T cell receptor beta chains follows, all from one sample in a study of shared clonotypes between healthy human individuals. Generated by immunoSEQ multiplex PCR, the TCRdb table keeps only in-frame clones and is missing some. The sample holds millions of clones, 85% to 95% seen once. Sequencing used naive CD4+ T cells sorted from blood. These TCRs come from a man aged 18-30 years in good health. Both conserved end residues are part of each CDR3. The order of the fields is J gene, clone size, V gene, CDR3 protein. Clone size is shown for a subset of rows, as once, few, many or a class of expanded clone.

J gene: TRBJ2-3; clone size: .; V gene: TRBV6-6; CDR3 protein: CASSGTGWADTQYF
J gene: TRBJ2-7; clone size: .; V gene: TRBV21-1; CDR3 protein: CASSNGDLTYEQYF
J gene: TRBJ2-2; clone size: .; V gene: TRBV10-3; CDR3 protein: CAIRTGTINTGELFF
J gene: TRBJ1-2; clone size: once; V gene: TRBV6-1; CDR3 protein: CASSRPSNYGYTF
J gene: TRBJ2-5; clone size: .; V gene: TRBV29-1; CDR3 protein: CSVWAVQETQYF
J gene: TRBJ2-7; clone size: once; V gene: TRBV30; CDR3 protein: CAWSDNRVGEQYF
J gene: TRBJ2-3; clone size: .; V gene: TRBV6-6; CDR3 protein: CASSTSGDTQYF
J gene: TRBJ2-5; clone size: .; V gene: TRBV6-5; CDR3 protein: CASSYSTGEKTQYF
J gene: TRBJ1-1; clone size: .; V gene: TRBV6-5; CDR3 protein: CASSYLGENTEAFF
J gene: TRBJ2-2; clone size: .; V gene: TRBV30; CDR3 protein: CAWADSPGELFF
J gene: TRBJ1-6; clone size: .; V gene: TRBV5-1; CDR3 protein: CASSPGLPYNSPLHF
J gene: TRBJ2-1; clone size: .; V gene: TRBV10-3; CDR3 protein: CAIRVGGRGSYNEQFF
J gene: TRBJ2-2; clone size: .; V gene: TRBV29-1; CDR3 protein: CSVGDTGELFF
J gene: TRBJ1-3; clone size: .; V gene: TRBV25-1; CDR3 protein: CASSDKDWTGNTIYF
J gene: TRBJ2-2; clone size: once; V gene: TRBV10-1; CDR3 protein: CASSGTGVPGELFF
J gene: TRBJ2-3; clone size: .; V gene: TRBV10-1; CDR3 protein: CASSDRAGGTQYF
J gene: TRBJ2-1; clone size: .; V gene: TRBV4-3; CDR3 protein: CASSQESSGYSYNEQFF
J gene: TRBJ2-1; clone size: .; V gene: TRBV7-2; CDR3 protein: CASSLAGLADNKQFF
J gene: TRBJ1-2; clone size: once; V gene: TRBV9; CDR3 protein: CASSVAPGNNYGYTF
J gene: TRBJ1-1; clone size: .; V gene: TRBV11-2; CDR3 protein: CASSAETGGVTEAFF
J gene: TRBJ1-3; clone size: .; V gene: TRBV12-5; CDR3 protein: CASGLVLVTGNTIYF
J gene: TRBJ1-6; clone size: .; V gene: TRBV5-5; CDR3 protein: CASSLQGGLFNSPLHF
J gene: TRBJ1-1; clone size: once; V gene: TRBV7-8; CDR3 protein: CASSLGVTEAFF
J gene: TRBJ1-1; clone size: .; V gene: TRBV28; CDR3 protein: CASRTGAMNTEAFF
J gene: TRBJ1-5; clone size: .; V gene: TRBV10-3; CDR3 protein: CAISESPGINQPQHF
J gene: TRBJ1-5; clone size: .; V gene: TRBV28; CDR3 protein: CASGSGQGRQPQHF
J gene: TRBJ1-5; clone size: .; V gene: TRBV2; CDR3 protein: CASSETSNQPQHF
J gene: TRBJ2-1; clone size: .; V gene: TRBV10-2; CDR3 protein: CASSLRTGYEQFF
J gene: TRBJ1-5; clone size: .; V gene: TRBV19; CDR3 protein: CASSGDRKGWSGQPQHF
J gene: .; clone size: .; V gene: TRBV28; CDR3 protein: CASSLRSGREQYF
J gene: TRBJ2-5; clone size: .; V gene: TRBV10-3; CDR3 protein: CAISAGTEETQYF
J gene: TRBJ1-5; clone size: once; V gene: TRBV5-5; CDR3 protein: CASSLLAGNNQPQHF
J gene: TRBJ2-3; clone size: .; V gene: TRBV5-1; CDR3 protein: CASSLEASGSFRANTDTQYF
J gene: TRBJ2-5; clone size: .; V gene: TRBV6-1; CDR3 protein: CASSDRAWKETQYF
J gene: TRBJ2-2; clone size: .; V gene: TRBV7-7; CDR3 protein: CATQGLAGAENTGELFF
J gene: TRBJ1-1; clone size: .; V gene: TRBV28; CDR3 protein: CASRRTRGATEAFF
J gene: TRBJ2-6; clone size: .; V gene: TRBV19; CDR3 protein: CASSMISSGANVLTF
J gene: TRBJ1-2; clone size: .; V gene: TRBV7-8; CDR3 protein: CASSLRGLGGYGYTF
J gene: TRBJ1-2; clone size: .; V gene: TRBV7-3; CDR3 protein: CASSLNAGGGFGYTF
J gene: TRBJ1-3; clone size: .; V gene: TRBV2; CDR3 protein: CASSMGQNSGNTIYF
J gene: TRBJ1-2; clone size: .; V gene: TRBV18; CDR3 protein: CASSPTVALGNGYTF
J gene: TRBJ1-1; clone size: .; V gene: TRBV7-2; CDR3 protein: CASRGYRGSFEAFF
J gene: TRBJ2-7; clone size: .; V gene: TRBV7-2; CDR3 protein: CASSIGLGKSPYEQYF
J gene: TRBJ2-3; clone size: .; V gene: TRBV28; CDR3 protein: CASSLAGGSTWYF
J gene: TRBJ1-6; clone size: .; V gene: TRBV30; CDR3 protein: CAWSVLDALDSPLHF
J gene: TRBJ1-2; clone size: once; V gene: TRBV2; CDR3 protein: CASSYGQAPGHTF
J gene: TRBJ2-5; clone size: .; V gene: TRBV2; CDR3 protein: CASRDPRTSEWKTQYF
J gene: TRBJ2-5; clone size: .; V gene: TRBV4-1; CDR3 protein: CASSLGWAAETQYF